Here is one T cell receptor beta chain with its context. The CDR3 totals 17 residues. Germline loops: CDR1 LGHNA, CDR2 YSLEER. Trimming took 1 base from V and 0 from J; bases not matched to a gene: 2. These data originate in a study of PD-L1 blockade in urothelial cancer. Time point defined: pretreatment peripheral blood. Generated by immunoSEQ multiplex PCR, the TCRdb table keeps only in-frame clones and is missing some. This repertoire shows 55,000 to 85,000 clones, about 83% found once; its top ten account for roughly 9%. The TCR comes from a woman in her 70s with urothelial cancer. Sequenced material: PBMCs, taken around atezolizumab (anti-PD-L1) treatment. This chain connects TRBV4-3 to TRBJ1-6; TRBD1 matches at 8 bases. For the CDR3, the DNA is TGCGCCAGCAGCCAAGGGACAGGGTCCTCCTATAATTCACCCCTCCACTTT. Translating it yields CASSQGTGSSYNSPLHF.